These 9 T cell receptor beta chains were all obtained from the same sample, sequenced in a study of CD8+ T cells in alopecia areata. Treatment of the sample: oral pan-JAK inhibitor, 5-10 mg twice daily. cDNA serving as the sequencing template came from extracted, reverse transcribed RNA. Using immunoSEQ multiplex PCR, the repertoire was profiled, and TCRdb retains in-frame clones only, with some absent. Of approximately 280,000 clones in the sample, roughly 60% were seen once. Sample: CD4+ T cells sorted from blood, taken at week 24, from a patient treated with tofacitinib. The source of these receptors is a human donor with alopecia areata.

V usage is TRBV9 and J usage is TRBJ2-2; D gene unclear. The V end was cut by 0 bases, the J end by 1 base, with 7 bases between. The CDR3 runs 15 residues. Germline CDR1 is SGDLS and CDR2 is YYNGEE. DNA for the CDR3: TGTGCCAGCAGCGTAGGTTCAGGGAACACCGGGGAGCTGTTTTTT. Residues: CASSVGSGNTGELFF.

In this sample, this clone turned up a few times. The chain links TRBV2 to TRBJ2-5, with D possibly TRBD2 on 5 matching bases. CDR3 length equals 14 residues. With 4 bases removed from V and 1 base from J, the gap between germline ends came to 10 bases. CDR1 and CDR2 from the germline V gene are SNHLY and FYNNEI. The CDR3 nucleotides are TGTGCCAGCAGTGCGGGGATTCTCCAAGAGACCCAGTACTTC. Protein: CASSAGILQETQYF.

CDR3 in DNA: TGTGCCAGCAGTTATGGGGACACGGGGTATGAAGCTTTCTTT. This gives the protein CASSYGDTGYEAFF. This chain uses TRBV6-5 with TRBJ1-1; D may be TRBD1 (6 bases). There are 14 residues in the CDR3. From germline, CDR1 is MNHEY and CDR2 SVGAGI. Trimming took 3 bases from V and 7 from J, leaving 15 bases between them.

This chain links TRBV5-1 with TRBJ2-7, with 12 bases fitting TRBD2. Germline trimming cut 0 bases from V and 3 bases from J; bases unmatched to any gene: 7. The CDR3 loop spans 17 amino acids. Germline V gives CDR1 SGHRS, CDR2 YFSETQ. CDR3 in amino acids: CASSLVPPTSGSYEQYF. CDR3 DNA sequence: TGCGCCAGCAGCTTGGTTCCCCCGACTAGCGGGAGCTACGAGCAGTACTTC.

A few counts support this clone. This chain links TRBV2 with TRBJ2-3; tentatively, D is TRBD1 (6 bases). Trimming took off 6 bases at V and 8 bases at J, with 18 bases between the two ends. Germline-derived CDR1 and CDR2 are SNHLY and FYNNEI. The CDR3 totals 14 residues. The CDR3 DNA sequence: TGTGCCAGCAGCCGGGACACCACTGAGGGTACGCAGTATTTT. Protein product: CASSRDTTEGTQYF.

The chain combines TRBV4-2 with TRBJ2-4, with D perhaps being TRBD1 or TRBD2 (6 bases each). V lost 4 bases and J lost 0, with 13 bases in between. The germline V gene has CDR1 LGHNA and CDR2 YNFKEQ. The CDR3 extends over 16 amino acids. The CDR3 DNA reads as TGTGCCAGCAGCCTTCGAGGGGGGATAGCCAAAAACATTCAGTACTTC. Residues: CASSLRGGIAKNIQYF.

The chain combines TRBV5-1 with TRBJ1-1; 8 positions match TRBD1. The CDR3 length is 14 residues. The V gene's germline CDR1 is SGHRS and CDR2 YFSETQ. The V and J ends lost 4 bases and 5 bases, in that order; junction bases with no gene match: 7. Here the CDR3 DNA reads TGCGCCAGCAGCGGTCGGGGACAGGAGACTGAAGCTTTCTTT. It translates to CASSGRGQETEAFF.

The CDR3, as DNA: TGTGCCAGTAGTCCGGACAGCAATCAGCCCCAGCATTTT. Protein sequence: CASSPDSNQPQHF. The rearrangement links TRBV19 to TRBJ1-5, with unresolved D. Per the germline V gene, CDR1 is LNHDA and CDR2 is SQIVND (reference sequence). There are 13 residues in the CDR3. With 5 bases removed from V and 1 base from J, the gap between germline ends came to 6 bases.

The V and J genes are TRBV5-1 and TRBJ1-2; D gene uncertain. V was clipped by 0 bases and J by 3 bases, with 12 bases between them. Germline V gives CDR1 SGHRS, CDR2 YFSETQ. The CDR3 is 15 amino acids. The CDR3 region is CASSLAKGSDYGYTF. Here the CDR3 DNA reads TGCGCCAGCAGCTTGGCCAAGGGCTCTGACTATGGCTACACCTTC.